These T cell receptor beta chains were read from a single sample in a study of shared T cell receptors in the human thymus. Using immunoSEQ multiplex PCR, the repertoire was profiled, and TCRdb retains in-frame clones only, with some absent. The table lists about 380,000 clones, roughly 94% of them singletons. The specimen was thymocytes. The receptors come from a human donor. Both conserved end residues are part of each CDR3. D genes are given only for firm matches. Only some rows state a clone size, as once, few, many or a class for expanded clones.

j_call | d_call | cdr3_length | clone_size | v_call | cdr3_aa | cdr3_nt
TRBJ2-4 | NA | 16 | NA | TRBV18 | CASSPRREDPKNIQYF | TGTGCCAGCTCACCACGGAGGGAAGATCCCAAAAACATTCAGTACTTC
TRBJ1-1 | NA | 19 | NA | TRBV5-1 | CASSAPPRAPGRFGTEAFF | TGCGCCAGCAGCGCACCGCCCCGGGCCCCAGGAAGGTTCGGCACTGAAGCTTTCTTT
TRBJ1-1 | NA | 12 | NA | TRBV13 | CASPLSPTEAFF | TGTGCCAGCCCTCTATCCCCAACTGAAGCTTTCTTT
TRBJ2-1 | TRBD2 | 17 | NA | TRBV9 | CASSVTSGSSSYNEQFF | TGTGCCAGCAGCGTAACTAGCGGGAGTAGCTCCTACAATGAGCAGTTCTTC
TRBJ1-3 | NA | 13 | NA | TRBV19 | CASRTDSGNTIYF | TGTGCCAGCCGGACAGACTCTGGAAACACCATATATTTT
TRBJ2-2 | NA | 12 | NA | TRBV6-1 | CASPGQPGELFF | TGTGCCAGCCCGGGCCAACCCGGGGAGCTGTTTTTT
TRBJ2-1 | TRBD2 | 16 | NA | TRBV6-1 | CASSQELAGVFHEQFF | TGTGCCAGCAGTCAAGAACTAGCGGGAGTATTCCATGAGCAGTTCTTC
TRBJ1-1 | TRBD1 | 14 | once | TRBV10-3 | CAISEGQGPPEAFF | TGTGCCATCAGTGAGGGACAGGGGCCTCCGGAAGCTTTCTTT
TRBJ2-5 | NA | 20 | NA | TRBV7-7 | CASSLARNRRDGGYQETQYF | TGTGCTAGCAGCTTAGCTAGGAACCGACGGGACGGCGGGTACCAAGAGACCCAGTACTTC
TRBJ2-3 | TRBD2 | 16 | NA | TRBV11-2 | CASSRRSAGAPDTQYF | TGTGCCAGCAGCCGACGATCGGCGGGAGCTCCAGATACGCAGTATTTT
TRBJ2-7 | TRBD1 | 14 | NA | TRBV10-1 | CASSRQGWDYEQYF | TGCGCCAGCAGTAGACAGGGCTGGGACTACGAGCAGTACTTC
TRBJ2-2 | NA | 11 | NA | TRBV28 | CASTLGGELFF | TGTGCCAGCACCCTAGGAGGGGAGCTGTTTTTT
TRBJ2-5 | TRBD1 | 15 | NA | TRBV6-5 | CASRTGQGPMETQYF | TGTGCCAGCAGAACCGGACAGGGCCCAATGGAGACCCAGTACTTC
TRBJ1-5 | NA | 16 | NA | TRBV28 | CASSFRTGAGNQPQHF | TGTGCCAGCAGTTTTCGGACGGGGGCCGGCAATCAGCCCCAGCATTTT
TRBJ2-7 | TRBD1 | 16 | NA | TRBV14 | CASSQVGQGTTYEQYF | TGTGCCAGCAGCCAGGTGGGACAGGGTACGACCTACGAGCAGTACTTC
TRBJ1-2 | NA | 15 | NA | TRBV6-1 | CASSEREPKIYGYTF | TGTGCCAGCAGTGAAAGGGAGCCTAAGATCTATGGCTACACCTTC
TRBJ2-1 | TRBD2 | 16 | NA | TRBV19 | CASSVKSGRARNEQFF | TGTGCCAGTAGTGTCAAGAGCGGGAGGGCCCGAAATGAGCAGTTCTTC